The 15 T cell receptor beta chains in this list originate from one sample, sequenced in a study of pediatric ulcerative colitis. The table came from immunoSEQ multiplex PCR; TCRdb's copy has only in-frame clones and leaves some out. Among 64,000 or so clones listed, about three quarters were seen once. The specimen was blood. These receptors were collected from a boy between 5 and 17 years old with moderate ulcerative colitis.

DNA for the CDR3: TGTGCCAGCAGCTCTAGCGGGGGGGCCGGAGAGACCCAGTACTTC. Protein: CASSSSGGAGETQYF. The rearrangement uses TRBV7-8 and TRBJ2-5; the match to TRBD2 covers 12 bases. In germline, CDR1 is SGHVS, CDR2 FQNEAQ. With V trimmed by 4 bases and J by 4 bases, 4 bases remained unmatched. The CDR3 runs to 15 residues.

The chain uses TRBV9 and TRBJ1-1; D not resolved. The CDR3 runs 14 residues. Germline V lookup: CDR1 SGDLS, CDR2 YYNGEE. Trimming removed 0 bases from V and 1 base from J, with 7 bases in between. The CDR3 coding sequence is TGTGCCAGCAGCGTAGTTATTACGAACACTGAAGCTTTCTTT. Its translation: CASSVVITNTEAFF.

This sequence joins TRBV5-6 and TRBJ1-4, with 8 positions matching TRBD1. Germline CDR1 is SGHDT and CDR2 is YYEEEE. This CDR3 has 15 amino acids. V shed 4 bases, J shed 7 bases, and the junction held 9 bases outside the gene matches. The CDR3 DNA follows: TGTGCCAGCAGCCCCGACAGGGGCTTAACTGAAAAACTGTTTTTT. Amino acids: CASSPDRGLTEKLFF.

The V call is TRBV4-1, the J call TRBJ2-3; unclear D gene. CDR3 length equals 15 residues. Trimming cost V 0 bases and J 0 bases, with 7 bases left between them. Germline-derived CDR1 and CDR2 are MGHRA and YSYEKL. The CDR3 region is CASSQDLASTDTQYF. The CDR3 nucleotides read TGCGCCAGCAGCCAAGATCTTGCTAGCACAGATACGCAGTATTTT.

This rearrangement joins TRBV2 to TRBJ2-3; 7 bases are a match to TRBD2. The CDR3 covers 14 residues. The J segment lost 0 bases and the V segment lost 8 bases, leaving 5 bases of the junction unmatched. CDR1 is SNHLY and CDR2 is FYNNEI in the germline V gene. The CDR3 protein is CASRAGPSTDTQYF. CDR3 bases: TGTGCCAGCCGAGCGGGACCTAGCACAGATACGCAGTATTTT.

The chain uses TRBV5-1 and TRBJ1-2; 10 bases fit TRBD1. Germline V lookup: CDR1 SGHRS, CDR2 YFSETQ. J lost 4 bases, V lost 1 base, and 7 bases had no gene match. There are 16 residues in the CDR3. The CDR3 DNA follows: TGCGCCAGCAGCTTGTCCGGGACAGGGGTTAGCTATGGCTACACCTTC. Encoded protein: CASSLSGTGVSYGYTF. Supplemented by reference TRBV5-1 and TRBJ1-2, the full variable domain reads KAGVTQTPRYLIKTRGQQVTLSCSPISGHRSVSWYQQTPGQGLQFLFEYFSETQRNKGNFPGRFSGRQFSNSRSEMNVSTLELGDSALYLCASSLSGTGVSYGYTFGSGTRLTVV.

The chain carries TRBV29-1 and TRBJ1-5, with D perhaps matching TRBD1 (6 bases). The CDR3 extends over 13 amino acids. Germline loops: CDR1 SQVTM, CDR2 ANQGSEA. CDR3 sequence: CIQGGFRDQPQHF. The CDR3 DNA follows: TGCATACAGGGTGGGTTTAGGGATCAGCCCCAGCATTTT.

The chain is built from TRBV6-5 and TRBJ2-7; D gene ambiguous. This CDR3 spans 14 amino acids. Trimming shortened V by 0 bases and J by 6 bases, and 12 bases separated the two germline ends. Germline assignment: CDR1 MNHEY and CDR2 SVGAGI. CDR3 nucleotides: TGTGCCAGCAGTTACTCGAATCTCCGTCTCGAGCAGTACTTC. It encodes CASSYSNLRLEQYF.

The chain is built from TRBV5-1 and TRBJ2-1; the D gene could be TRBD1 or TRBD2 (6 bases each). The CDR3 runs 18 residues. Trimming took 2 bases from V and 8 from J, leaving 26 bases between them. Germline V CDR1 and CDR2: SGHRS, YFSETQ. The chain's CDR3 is CASSLHNLLGGGRDEQFF. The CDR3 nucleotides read TGCGCCAGCAGCTTACACAACCTTCTCGGGGGCGGAAGGGATGAGCAGTTCTTC.

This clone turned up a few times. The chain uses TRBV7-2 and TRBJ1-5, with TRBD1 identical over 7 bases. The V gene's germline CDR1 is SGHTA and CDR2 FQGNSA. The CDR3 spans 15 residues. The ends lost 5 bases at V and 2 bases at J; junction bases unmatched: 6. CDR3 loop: CASSLQGLGNQPQHF. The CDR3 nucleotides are TGTGCCAGCAGCCTACAGGGGTTGGGCAATCAGCCCCAGCATTTT.

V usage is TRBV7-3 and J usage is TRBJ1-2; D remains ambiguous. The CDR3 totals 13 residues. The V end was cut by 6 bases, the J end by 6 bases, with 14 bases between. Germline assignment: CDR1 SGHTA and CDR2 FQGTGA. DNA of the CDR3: TGTGCCAGCAGTTCCTCCGGGCCCGATGGCTACACCTTC. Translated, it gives CASSSSGPDGYTF.

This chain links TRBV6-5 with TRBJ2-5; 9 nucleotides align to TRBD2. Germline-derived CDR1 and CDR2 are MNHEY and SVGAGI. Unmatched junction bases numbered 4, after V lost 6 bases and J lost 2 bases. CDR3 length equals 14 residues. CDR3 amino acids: CASSQTSGQETQYF. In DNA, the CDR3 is TGTGCCAGCAGCCAGACTAGCGGTCAAGAGACCCAGTACTTC.

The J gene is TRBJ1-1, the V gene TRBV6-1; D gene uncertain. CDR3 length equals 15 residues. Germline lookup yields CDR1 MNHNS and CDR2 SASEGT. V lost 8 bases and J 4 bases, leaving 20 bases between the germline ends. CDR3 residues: CASPRNIAAATEAFF. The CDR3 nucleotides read TGTGCCAGCCCGAGAAACATAGCGGCGGCCACTGAAGCTTTCTTT.

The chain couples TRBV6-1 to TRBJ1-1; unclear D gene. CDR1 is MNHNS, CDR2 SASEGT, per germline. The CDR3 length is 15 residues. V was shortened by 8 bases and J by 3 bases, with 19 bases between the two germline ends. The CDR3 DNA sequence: TGTGCCAGCTCCAAAGCCGAATATCTGGACACTGAAGCTTTCTTT. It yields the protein CASSKAEYLDTEAFF.

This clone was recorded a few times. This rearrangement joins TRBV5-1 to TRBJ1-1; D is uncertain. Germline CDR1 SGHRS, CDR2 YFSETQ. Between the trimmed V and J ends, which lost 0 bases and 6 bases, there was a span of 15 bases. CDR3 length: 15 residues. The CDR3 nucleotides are TGCGCCAGCAGCTTGGCCCTGGGCCCAGAAGCTGAAGCTTTCTTT. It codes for CASSLALGPEAEAFF. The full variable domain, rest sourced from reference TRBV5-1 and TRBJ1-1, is KAGVTQTPRYLIKTRGQQVTLSCSPISGHRSVSWYQQTPGQGLQFLFEYFSETQRNKGNFPGRFSGRQFSNSRSEMNVSTLELGDSALYLCASSLALGPEAEAFFGQGTRLTVV.